The present T cell receptor (beta chain) was sequenced within a study of blood T cell repertoires in COVID-19. On the study more broadly: PBMCs, B-cell-depleted T cells, or T cells were the source of the cDNA or gDNA that made up the material.

This table comes from immunoSEQ multiplex PCR, and its TCRdb copy is limited to in-frame clones, with some not included. The sample yields more than 400,000 clones, roughly 91% seen once. Living in under 30 US areas, the participants were between about 18 and 95 years of age. The study counted Cohort 3 donors as recovered given two negative PCRs, clearance, or symptom resolution. The sequenced material came from PBMCs or T cells enriched from blood (not recorded which). The clonotype comes from a man aged 18 to 29 who had recovered from COVID-19.

This CDR3 is CSAGRDTQYF. The CDR3 region has the DNA TGCAGTGCTGGGCGAGATACGCAGTATTTT. V usage is TRBV20-1 and J usage is TRBJ2-3; D gene unclear. Germline CDR1 and CDR2: DFQATT and SNEGSKA (reference sequence). CDR3 size: 10 residues. V shed 5 bases and J shed 5 bases, with 5 bases lying between them.